The 23 T cell receptor beta chains below were found in one sample sequenced in a study of blood T cell repertoires in COVID-19 (TCRdb year 2020). Receptors were amplified or captured by the immunoSEQ multiplex PCR assay. Entries here come from immuneACCESS through TCRdb and include only in-frame sequences with V and J called. Some clones fail to appear in such tables; in the studies checked, an unresolved V gene covers under half of the shortfall, and the cause of the remainder is unknown. In this sample the table shows 77,000 or so clones, roughly four fifths of which occur a single time. Of the sample, about 6.9% falls within the top ten clones. The sequenced material came from peripheral blood. These receptors were obtained from a man aged 25 to 40 with COVID-19, enrolled during active disease.

This clone was counted between two and nine times. This CDR3 reads CASSQDRVGADNYGYTF. The CDR3 DNA follows: TGCGCCAGCAGCCAAGATCGAGTGGGGGCTGATAACTATGGCTACACCTTC. This chain links TRBV4-1 with TRBJ1-2, with D possibly TRBD1 on 6 matching bases. V was pared by 0 bases and J by 1 base, with 15 bases between. The CDR3 loop spans 17 amino acids. In germline, CDR1 is MGHRA, CDR2 YSYEKL.

The gene calls are TRBV19 and TRBJ1-1, with D uncertain. The CDR3 has 13 residues. The V gene's germline CDR1 is LNHDA and CDR2 SQIVND (reference sequence). Trimming took 5 bases from V and 0 from J, leaving 7 bases between them. CDR3 nucleotide sequence: TGTGCCAGTAGTCCTATTATGAACACTGAAGCTTTCTTT. Amino acid sequence: CASSPIMNTEAFF.

This chain links TRBV6-5 with TRBJ2-7; TRBD1 might be the D (6 bases). Trimming left V 5 bases short and J 4 bases short, with 12 bases between. CDR3 length: 13 amino acids. The V gene's germline CDR1 is MNHEY and CDR2 SVGAGI. The CDR3 coding sequence is TGTGCCAGCAGTCCCGGACAGCCATACGAGCAGTACTTC. Translation gives CASSPGQPYEQYF.

This clone has only a few counts. The genes are TRBV9 and TRBJ2-3, with TRBD2 identical over 9 bases. This CDR3 has 13 amino acids. Trimming took 0 bases from V and 14 from J; bases not matched to a gene: 7. The germline CDR1 and CDR2 sequences are SGDLS and YYNGEE. In DNA form, the CDR3 reads TGTGCCAGCAGCGTAGACATAGCGGGAGACCGGTATTTT. It specifies CASSVDIAGDRYF. Filled out from reference TRBV9 and TRBJ2-3, the complete variable domain reads DSGVTQTPKHLITATGQRVTLRCSPRSGDLSVYWYQQSLDQGLQFLIQYYNGEERAKGNILERFSAQQFPDLHSELNLSSLELGDSALYFCASSVDIAGDRYFGPGTRLTVL.

This chain joins TRBV7-9 and TRBJ2-5; the D gene is possibly TRBD1 (5 bases). CDR3 length: 15 residues. V was clipped by 0 bases and J by 3 bases, with 11 bases between them. Germline V gene sequence: CDR1 SEHNR, CDR2 FQNEAQ (reference sequence). CDR3 DNA: TGTGCCAGCAGCTTAGCGCTGGGCAGGGAAGAGACCCAGTACTTC. It encodes CASSLALGREETQYF.

V gene TRBV2 combines with J gene TRBJ2-7; D might be TRBD1 (6 bases). Germline CDR1 and CDR2: SNHLY and FYNNEI. CDR3 size: 13 residues. Trimming took off 5 bases at V and 3 bases at J, with 11 bases between the two ends. The CDR3 spells CASSSQQGYEQYF. CDR3 coding DNA: TGTGCCAGCAGTTCTCAACAGGGCTACGAGCAGTACTTC.

V and J are TRBV7-8 and TRBJ1-5; 11 bases match TRBD1. Germline V gene lookup returns CDR1 SGHVS and CDR2 FQNEAQ. V was pared by 3 bases and J by 6 bases, with 19 bases of the junction left unmatched. The CDR3 is made up of 20 amino acids. CDR3 residues: CASSFGRRGQGAVQSQPQHF. The CDR3 nucleotides read TGTGCCAGCAGCTTTGGGAGGAGAGGACAGGGGGCGGTTCAAAGTCAGCCCCAGCATTTT.

The chain links TRBV21-1 to TRBJ2-5; TRBD1 was called by the table and not checked on the DNA. TRBV21-1 is tagged as a pseudogene. The CDR3 loop spans 16 amino acids. The CDR3 bases are TGTGCCAGCAGCCCTTCACAGGGGTTGGACGATGAGACCCAGTACTTC. Its protein product is CASSPSQGLDDETQYF.

The rearrangement uses TRBV6-1 and TRBJ2-7; D is perhaps TRBD1 (7 bases). V was cut by 3 bases and J by 0 bases, with 12 bases left in between. This CDR3 has 15 amino acids. The germline gives CDR1 MNHNS, CDR2 SASEGT. This CDR3 is CASSERDRVSYEQYF. The CDR3, as DNA: TGTGCCAGCAGTGAGCGGGACAGAGTCTCCTACGAGCAGTACTTC.

This CDR3 is CASSQQTGISTGELFF. The CDR3, as DNA: TGTGCCAGCAGCCAACAAACAGGGATTTCGACCGGGGAGCTGTTTTTT. V usage is TRBV14 and J usage is TRBJ2-2; D is perhaps TRBD1 (6 bases). Trimming took 2 bases from V and 5 from J, leaving 15 bases between them. Germline loops: CDR1 SGHDN, CDR2 FVKESK. The CDR3 is 16 residues long.

V usage is TRBV7-2 and J usage is TRBJ2-3; D remains ambiguous. V lost 8 bases, J lost 6 bases, and 3 bases lay in between. The germline V gene has CDR1 SGHTA and CDR2 FQGNSA. CDR3 length: 9 amino acids. The CDR3 here is CASGDTQYF. DNA for the CDR3: TGTGCCAGCGGCGATACGCAGTATTTT. Drawing the rest from reference TRBV7-2 and TRBJ2-3, the complete variable domain is GAGVSQSPSNKVTEKGKDVELRCDPISGHTALYWYRQSLGQGLEFLIYFQGNSAPDKSGLPSDRFSAERTGGSVSTLTIQRTQQEDSAVYLCASGDTQYFGPGTRLTVL.

J is TRBJ2-2 and V is TRBV11-3, with D maybe TRBD2 (6 bases). This CDR3 has 14 amino acids. Germline assignment: CDR1 SGHNT and CDR2 YENEEA. V was shortened by 4 bases and J by 2 bases, with 8 bases between the two germline ends. The CDR3 bases are TGTGCCAGCAGCTCGCGGGGCAACACCGGGGAGCTGTTTTTT. Translating gives CASSSRGNTGELFF.

The V and J genes are TRBV12-5 and TRBJ1-1; 9 bases align to TRBD1. J was trimmed by 1 base and V by 3 bases; bases with no gene match: 3. There are 15 residues in the CDR3. Germline values: CDR1 LGHNT, CDR2 FRNRAP. CDR3 in amino acids: CASGLGGQGNTEAFF. The CDR3 nucleotides are TGTGCTAGTGGTTTAGGGGGACAGGGGAACACTGAAGCTTTCTTT.

This clone has more than one count but fewer than ten. The chain recombines TRBV10-2 with TRBJ1-2; TRBD1 matches 8 bases. The CDR3 consists of 17 residues. V shed 2 bases and J 5 bases; nucleotides not matched to a gene: 13. The V gene's germline CDR1 is WSHSY and CDR2 SAAADI. The CDR3 coding sequence is TGCGCCAGCAGTGAGCGACAGGGGCTAGGTGGGATGTATGGCTACACCTTC. It encodes CASSERQGLGGMYGYTF.

The chain uses TRBV5-6 and TRBJ2-5; TRBD2 is a possible D gene (5 bases). The CDR3 loop spans 13 amino acids. Trimming took off 7 bases at V and 2 bases at J, with 12 bases between the two ends. The germline CDR1 and CDR2 sequences are SGHDT and YYEEEE. The DNA of the CDR3 is TGTGCCAGCGGCAACCGGGGACAAGAGACCCAGTACTTC. This gives the protein CASGNRGQETQYF.

The rearrangement joins TRBV6-5 to TRBJ2-6; possible D gene TRBD1, 5 bases. This CDR3 has 15 amino acids. The V gene lost 8 bases and the J gene lost 0 bases, with 11 bases spanning the gap. CDR1 and CDR2 (germline): MNHEY, SVGAGI. CDR3 bases: TGTGCCAGCCAATTTCAGGGCTCTGGGGCCAACGTCCTGACTTTC. This sequence encodes CASQFQGSGANVLTF.

CDR3 residues: CASSVGTSGDSETQYF. The CDR3 DNA sequence: TGTGCCAGCAGCGTAGGGACTAGCGGGGACTCCGAAACCCAGTACTTC. The chain links TRBV5-4 to TRBJ2-5; 13 nucleotides agree with TRBD2. Germline CDR1 is SGHNT and CDR2 is YYREEE (reference sequence). J gave up 8 bases and V 4 bases, and 11 bases lay outside the gene matches. CDR3 size: 16 residues.

The rearrangement links TRBV19 to TRBJ1-3; 9 bases line up with TRBD1. The CDR3 is 15 residues long. The V gene's germline CDR1 is LNHDA and CDR2 SQIVND (reference sequence). V was pared by 6 bases and J by 1 base, with 4 bases of the junction left unmatched. The CDR3 nucleotides read TGTGCCAGTAGCCGGGACAGGGCTTCTGGAAACACCATATATTTT. Translated, it gives CASSRDRASGNTIYF.

The V call is TRBV7-3, the J call TRBJ2-5, with 9 bases fitting TRBD2. CDR3 length: 14 amino acids. J gave up 2 bases and V 5 bases, and 3 bases lay outside the gene matches. Germline loops: CDR1 SGHTA, CDR2 FQGTGA. CDR3 in amino acids: CASSLLAGQETQYF. The DNA of the CDR3 is TGTGCCAGCAGCCTTCTAGCGGGGCAAGAGACCCAGTACTTC. Using reference TRBV7-3 and TRBJ2-5 for the parts outside the CDR3, the full variable domain is GAGVSQTPSNKVTEKGKYVELRCDPISGHTALYWYRQSLGQGPEFLIYFQGTGAADDSGLPNDRFFAVRPEGSVSTLKIQRTERGDSAVYLCASSLLAGQETQYFGPGTRLLVL.

This clone was recorded once. The J gene is TRBJ2-3, the V gene TRBV20-1; D is possibly TRBD2 (5 bases). Per the germline V gene, CDR1 is DFQATT and CDR2 is SNEGSKA (reference sequence). Trimming left V 3 bases short and J 3 bases short, with 16 bases between. The CDR3 runs to 15 residues. The CDR3 region has the DNA TGCAGTGCTAGTAAGGGCCTAGGGAGAACAGATACGCAGTATTTT. Its translation is CSASKGLGRTDTQYF.

The chain has TRBV28 and TRBJ2-1; 13 bases map to TRBD2. Germline V gene lookup returns CDR1 MDHEN and CDR2 SYDVKM. The V and J ends lost 6 bases and 7 bases, in that order; junction bases with no gene match: 3. This CDR3 comprises 14 residues. The CDR3 region is CASRTTSGRNEQFF. In nucleotides, the CDR3 is TGTGCCAGCAGAACGACTAGCGGGAGGAATGAGCAGTTCTTC.

This clone was found a few times. The chain employs TRBV5-6 and TRBJ1-1; no firm D call. Germline CDR1 reads SGHDT; CDR2 reads YYEEEE. The CDR3 is 11 amino acids. V was shortened by 1 base and J by 7 bases, with 5 bases between the two germline ends. This CDR3 reads CASSLLGEAFF. The CDR3 coding sequence is TGTGCCAGCAGCTTGCTCGGTGAAGCTTTCTTT.

The chain has TRBV5-1 and TRBJ1-1, with D perhaps matching TRBD1 (5 bases). The CDR3 length is 15 residues. V lost 1 base and J 2 bases, leaving 12 bases between the germline ends. Germline-derived CDR1 and CDR2 are SGHRS and YFSETQ. The CDR3 reads CASSLHPGVNTEAFF. Written as DNA, the CDR3 is TGCGCCAGCAGCTTGCACCCGGGGGTAAACACTGAAGCTTTCTTT.